This T cell receptor (beta chain) was profiled in a study of OX40 agonist ivuxolimab in advanced cancers. The CDR3 runs 19 residues. Trimming stripped 4 bases from V and 6 bases from J, with 25 bases between. Germline V gives CDR1 LNHDA, CDR2 SQIVND (reference sequence). The repertoire was sequenced with immunoSEQ multiplex PCR; TCRdb's copy has only in-frame clones and lacks some. This table holds roughly 120,000 clones, 80% to 90% found once. Sequencing used CD4+ or CD8+ T cells sorted from blood, obtained in a trial of the OX40 agonist ivuxolimab. V usage is TRBV19 and J usage is TRBJ1-6; a weak D match, TRBD1 (5 bases). The sequence was obtained from an adult with an advanced solid tumor such as melanoma, head and neck, liver or kidney cancer. The CDR3 bases are TGTGCCAGTAGTACTGACCGGGACGGGTTACCGGCGGGTAATTCACCCCTCCACTTT. Translated: CASSTDRDGLPAGNSPLHF.